This is a list of T cell receptor beta chains from one sample in a study of T cells in Graves' hyperthyroidism and ophthalmopathy. MiXCR was run by TCRdb on the multiplex PCR reads, yielding one entry per CDR3 protein. This table has approximately 430,000 distinct CDR3 sequences, roughly 14% appearing once. Sequencing was performed on blood. The receptor set was obtained from a young man with Graves' ophthalmopathy. Both conserved end residues are part of each CDR3. The order of the fields is V gene, D gene, clone size, J gene, CDR3 DNA, CDR3 protein. D genes are given only for firm matches. Not every row has a clone size; where given, it reads once, few, many or a size class.

v_gene: TRBV4-2
d_gene: TRBD2
abundance: few
j_gene: TRBJ2-2
CDR3nt: TGTGCCAGCAGCCCGCGGGCGGGAGCCGGCACACGGACCGGGGAGCTGTTTTTT
CDR3aa: CASSPRAGAGTRTGELFF

v_gene: TRBV4-1
d_gene: NA
abundance: NA
j_gene: TRBJ1-1
CDR3nt: TGCGCCAGCAGCCAAGCCGTGGGAGGGTGGAACACTGAAGCTTTCTTT
CDR3aa: CASSQAVGGWNTEAFF

v_gene: TRBV6-5
d_gene: NA
abundance: many
j_gene: TRBJ2-2
CDR3nt: TGTGCCAGCAGTTACTCTCGGGAAAGACCGAACACCGGGGAGCTGTTTTTT
CDR3aa: CASSYSRERPNTGELFF

v_gene: TRBV11-2
d_gene: NA
abundance: many
j_gene: TRBJ1-1
CDR3nt: TGTGCCAGCAGCTTAGGTCCAGTCATGAACACTGAAGCTTTCTTT
CDR3aa: CASSLGPVMNTEAFF

v_gene: TRBV6-1
d_gene: TRBD2
abundance: few
j_gene: TRBJ2-3
CDR3nt: TGTGCCAGCAGTACCAATAGCGGGAGAAGCACAGATACGCAGTATTTT
CDR3aa: CASSTNSGRSTDTQYF

v_gene: TRBV5-6
d_gene: TRBD2
abundance: many
j_gene: TRBJ2-5
CDR3nt: TGTGCCAGCAGCTTGTTCGGGGGGACTAGCGGGGGAGAGACCCAGTACTTC
CDR3aa: CASSLFGGTSGGETQYF

v_gene: TRBV7-9
d_gene: TRBD2
abundance: NA
j_gene: TRBJ2-1
CDR3nt: TGTGCCAGCAGCTTCAAAGCGGGGGGACGTGAGCAGTTCTTC
CDR3aa: CASSFKAGGREQFF

v_gene: TRBV19
d_gene: NA
abundance: few
j_gene: TRBJ2-7
CDR3nt: TGTGCCAGTAGTACCCCATTAGGAAGATCCCGCTACGAGCAGTACTTC
CDR3aa: CASSTPLGRSRYEQYF

v_gene: TRBV19
d_gene: NA
abundance: NA
j_gene: TRBJ2-6
CDR3nt: TGTGCCAGTACCCCGGCGGGCCGAATACGCTCTGGGGCCAACGTCCTGACTTTC
CDR3aa: CASTPAGRIRSGANVLTF

v_gene: TRBV11-2
d_gene: TRBD2
abundance: NA
j_gene: TRBJ2-7
CDR3nt: TGTGCCAGCAGCCGTGAGTTACTAGCGGGAGCCAGCTCCTACGAGCGGTACTTC
CDR3aa: CASSRELLAGASSYERYF

v_gene: TRBV6-6
d_gene: NA
abundance: many
j_gene: TRBJ1-4
CDR3nt: TGTGCCAGCAGTTACTCAGGGCGTCAGAATGAAAAACTGTTTTTT
CDR3aa: CASSYSGRQNEKLFF

v_gene: TRBV11-2
d_gene: NA
abundance: many
j_gene: TRBJ1-1
CDR3nt: TGTGCCAGCAGCTCCTTTCCCACTGAAGCTTTCTTT
CDR3aa: CASSSFPTEAFF

v_gene: TRBV7-9
d_gene: NA
abundance: many
j_gene: TRBJ2-2
CDR3nt: TGTGCCAGCAGCTTCCCCACGATCACCGGGGAGCTGTTTTTT
CDR3aa: CASSFPTITGELFF

v_gene: TRBV12-3/TRBV12-4
d_gene: NA
abundance: many
j_gene: TRBJ1-5
CDR3nt: TGTGCCAGCAGTCCAGGACAGTCAAGCAATCAGCCCCAGCATTTT
CDR3aa: CASSPGQSSNQPQHF

v_gene: TRBV18
d_gene: NA
abundance: many
j_gene: TRBJ1-3
CDR3nt: TGTGCCAGCTCACCACCTGGAAACACCATATATTTT
CDR3aa: CASSPPGNTIYF

v_gene: TRBV7-9
d_gene: TRBD1
abundance: many
j_gene: TRBJ1-1
CDR3nt: TGTGCCAGCATACATTCAATGGGACAGGGGTTCGATGAAGCTTTCTTT
CDR3aa: CASIHSMGQGFDEAFF

v_gene: TRBV19
d_gene: NA
abundance: NA
j_gene: TRBJ2-1
CDR3nt: TGTGCCAGTAGTATAGTAGGGGTGAGCTCCTACAATGAGCAGTTCTTC
CDR3aa: CASSIVGVSSYNEQFF

v_gene: TRBV30
d_gene: NA
abundance: many
j_gene: TRBJ1-1
CDR3nt: TGTGCCTGGACCGGTGGGGGCTCAGCGGCTTTCTTT
CDR3aa: CAWTGGGSAAFF

v_gene: TRBV7-2
d_gene: NA
abundance: many
j_gene: TRBJ2-2
CDR3nt: TGTGCCAGCAGCCCTCAGGGGGGGAACACCGGGGAGCTGTTTTTT
CDR3aa: CASSPQGGNTGELFF

v_gene: TRBV6-5
d_gene: NA
abundance: many
j_gene: TRBJ2-7
CDR3nt: TGTGCCAGCAGTTACTCTTCAGGGTCTCCCTACGAGCAGTACTTC
CDR3aa: CASSYSSGSPYEQYF

v_gene: TRBV29-1
d_gene: NA
abundance: NA
j_gene: TRBJ1-1
CDR3nt: TGCAGCGTTGGAGGCCAGAGAAGGACTGAAGCTTTCTTT
CDR3aa: CSVGGQRRTEAFF

v_gene: TRBV10-3
d_gene: NA
abundance: NA
j_gene: TRBJ1-1
CDR3nt: TGTGCCATCAGTGAGTCATCTGGAGGGATGAACACTGAAGCTTTCTTT
CDR3aa: CAISESSGGMNTEAFF

v_gene: TRBV5-4
d_gene: NA
abundance: few
j_gene: TRBJ1-2
CDR3nt: TGTGCCAGCAGATCCCGGACCGCCTATGGCTACACCTTC
CDR3aa: CASRSRTAYGYTF

v_gene: TRBV7-2
d_gene: TRBD2
abundance: NA
j_gene: TRBJ2-7
CDR3nt: TGTGCCAGCAGCGGAAGTAGCGGGAGTCACGAGCAGTACTTC
CDR3aa: CASSGSSGSHEQYF

v_gene: TRBV20-1
d_gene: NA
abundance: few
j_gene: TRBJ1-1
CDR3nt: TGCAGTGCCTTTCAGGCGGGGCGCGGCACTGAAGCTTTCTTT
CDR3aa: CSAFQAGRGTEAFF

v_gene: TRBV27
d_gene: NA
abundance: NA
j_gene: TRBJ2-6
CDR3nt: TGTGCCAGCAGTCCCCGAGGGGGGGCCTACCTTCTCGGGGCCAACGTCCTGACTTTC
CDR3aa: CASSPRGGAYLLGANVLTF

v_gene: TRBV20-1
d_gene: NA
abundance: few
j_gene: TRBJ2-7
CDR3nt: TGCAGTGCTAGAGATGGGGACCGGCCCTACGAGCAGTACTTC
CDR3aa: CSARDGDRPYEQYF

v_gene: TRBV13
d_gene: TRBD2
abundance: many
j_gene: TRBJ2-7
CDR3nt: TGTGCCAGCAGCCCAATAGGGACTAGCGGGGTCTACGAGCAGTACTTC
CDR3aa: CASSPIGTSGVYEQYF

v_gene: TRBV6-1
d_gene: NA
abundance: many
j_gene: TRBJ1-5
CDR3nt: TGTGCCACCCTTGGCAGTGCTTCACATGTGCCCCAGCATTTT
CDR3aa: CATLGSASHVPQHF

v_gene: TRBV2
d_gene: NA
abundance: many
j_gene: TRBJ2-7
CDR3nt: TGTGCCAGTAGAGACAGGTTGGACGAGCAGTACTTC
CDR3aa: CASRDRLDEQYF

v_gene: TRBV10-3
d_gene: NA
abundance: many
j_gene: TRBJ2-7
CDR3nt: TGTGCCACCGAAACCGGGACGGTATCCTACGAGCAGTACTTC
CDR3aa: CATETGTVSYEQYF

v_gene: TRBV19
d_gene: TRBD1
abundance: NA
j_gene: TRBJ1-5
CDR3nt: TGTGCCAGTAGTATATTCCCTGGACAGGGGATGAGCAATCAGCCCCAGCATTTT
CDR3aa: CASSIFPGQGMSNQPQHF

v_gene: TRBV6-1
d_gene: NA
abundance: many
j_gene: TRBJ2-7
CDR3nt: TGTGCCAGCAGTGCGAACAGCGCCTACGAGCAGTACTTC
CDR3aa: CASSANSAYEQYF

v_gene: TRBV20-1
d_gene: TRBD2
abundance: many
j_gene: TRBJ2-1
CDR3nt: TGCAGTGCCCCGGGACTAGCGGCCTACAATGAGCAGTTCTTC
CDR3aa: CSAPGLAAYNEQFF

v_gene: TRBV7-9
d_gene: NA
abundance: few
j_gene: TRBJ1-6
CDR3nt: TGTGCCAGCAGCTTAGCGCCGGGATTGGGTAATTCACCCCTCCACTTT
CDR3aa: CASSLAPGLGNSPLHF

v_gene: TRBV6-5
d_gene: NA
abundance: few
j_gene: TRBJ2-7
CDR3nt: TGTGCCAGCAGTTACTCCGGGACAATCTACGAGCAGTACTTC
CDR3aa: CASSYSGTIYEQYF

v_gene: TRBV19
d_gene: NA
abundance: few
j_gene: TRBJ2-3
CDR3nt: TGTGCCACCGGAGCCGGGGATACGCAGTATTTT
CDR3aa: CATGAGDTQYF

v_gene: TRBV5-1
d_gene: TRBD1
abundance: many
j_gene: TRBJ2-1
CDR3nt: TGCGCCAGCAGTCTAGAGGGACAGTTTTACAATGAGCAGTTCTTC
CDR3aa: CASSLEGQFYNEQFF